This T cell receptor beta chain came from a study of Ad26.COV2.S vaccination and SARS-CoV-2 variants. Across the whole study: By the intramuscular route, Ad26.COV2.S was given once, or twice 56 days apart. Study conclusions and caveats: Measurements of TCR breadth and depth may have given underestimates of the total T cell responses. In vaccinated individuals, spike-specific CD8+ and CD4+ T cell responses reportedly displayed substantial breadth.

Regarding treatment: roughly 18 received Ad26.COV2.S at low or high dose, single or two shots; 5 received placebo; per-sample allocation not given. Each sample was drawn 63 days after the first injection (of vaccine or placebo). Germline V lookup: CDR1 MGHDK, CDR2 SYGVNS. The CDR3 runs to 15 residues. With 2 bases clipped from V and 10 bases from J, the junction kept 8 bases outside the gene matches. Note on this clone: Antigen unknown.

The table came from immunoSEQ multiplex PCR; TCRdb's copy has only in-frame clones and leaves some out. Here the sample spans some 500,000 clones, roughly 89% being singletons. The clonotype comes from a person aged 18-60 years who received the Ad26.COV2.S COVID-19 vaccine or a placebo. The material was peripheral blood, obtained in a trial of Ad26.COV2.S vaccine versus placebo. This chain joins TRBV25-1 and TRBJ2-1; TRBD2 agrees at 10 bases. The CDR3 coding sequence is TGTGCCAGCAGTGAACCTAGCGGGGGCCCAAAGGAGCAGTTCTTC. Residues: CASSEPSGGPKEQFF.